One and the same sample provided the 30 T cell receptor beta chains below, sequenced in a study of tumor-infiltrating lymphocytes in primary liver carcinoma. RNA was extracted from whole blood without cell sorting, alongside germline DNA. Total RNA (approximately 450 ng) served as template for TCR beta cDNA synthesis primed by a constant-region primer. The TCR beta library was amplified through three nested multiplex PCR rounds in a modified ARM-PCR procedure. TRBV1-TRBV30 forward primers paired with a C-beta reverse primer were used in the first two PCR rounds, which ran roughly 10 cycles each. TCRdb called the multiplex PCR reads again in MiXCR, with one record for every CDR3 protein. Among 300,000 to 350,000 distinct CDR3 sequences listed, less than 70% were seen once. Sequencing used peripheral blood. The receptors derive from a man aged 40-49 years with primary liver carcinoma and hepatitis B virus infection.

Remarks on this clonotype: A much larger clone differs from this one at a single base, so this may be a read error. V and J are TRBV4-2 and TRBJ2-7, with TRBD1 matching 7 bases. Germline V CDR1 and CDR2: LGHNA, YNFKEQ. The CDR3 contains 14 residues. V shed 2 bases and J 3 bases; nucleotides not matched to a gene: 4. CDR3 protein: CASSQRQGNYEQYF. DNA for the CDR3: TGTGCCAGCAGCCAAAGACAGGGCAACTACGAGCAGTACTTC.

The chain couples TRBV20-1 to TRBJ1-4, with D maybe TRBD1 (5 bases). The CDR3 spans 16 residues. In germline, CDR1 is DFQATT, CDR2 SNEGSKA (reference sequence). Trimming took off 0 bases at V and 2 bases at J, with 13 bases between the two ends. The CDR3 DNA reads TGCAGTGCTAGAGACGAATTGACAGCCACTAATGAAAAACTGTTTTTT. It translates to CSARDELTATNEKLFF.

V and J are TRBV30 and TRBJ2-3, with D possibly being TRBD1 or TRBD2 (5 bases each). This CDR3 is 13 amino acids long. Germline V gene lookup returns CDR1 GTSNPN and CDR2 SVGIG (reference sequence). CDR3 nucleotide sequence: TGTGCGGTCTGGGGCGGGAGCACAGATACGCAGTATTTT. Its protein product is CAVWGGSTDTQYF.

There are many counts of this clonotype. Written as DNA, the CDR3 is TGTGCCAGCAGCTTGGATTACCCGGACAGGGAGGATTCACCCCTCCACTTT. This translates into CASSLDYPDREDSPLHF. The chain uses TRBV5-6 and TRBJ1-6; 8 bases line up with TRBD1. J gave up 8 bases and V 0 bases, and 10 bases lay outside the gene matches. The germline V gene encodes CDR1 SGHDT and CDR2 YYEEEE. The CDR3 extends over 17 amino acids.

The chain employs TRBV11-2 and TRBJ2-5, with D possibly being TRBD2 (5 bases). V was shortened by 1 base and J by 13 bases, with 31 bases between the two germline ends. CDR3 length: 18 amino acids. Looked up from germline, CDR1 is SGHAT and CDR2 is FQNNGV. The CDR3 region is CASSLARLALGKKGNRYF. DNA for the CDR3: TGTGCCAGCAGCTTAGCGAGGCTAGCCCTGGGAAAAAAAGGGAACCGGTACTTC. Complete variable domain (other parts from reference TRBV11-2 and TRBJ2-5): EAGVAQSPRYKIIEKRQSVAFWCNPISGHATLYWYQQILGQGPKLLIQFQNNGVVDDSQLPKDRFSAERLKGVDSTLKIQPAKLEDSAVYLCASSLARLALGKKGNRYFGPGTRLLVL.

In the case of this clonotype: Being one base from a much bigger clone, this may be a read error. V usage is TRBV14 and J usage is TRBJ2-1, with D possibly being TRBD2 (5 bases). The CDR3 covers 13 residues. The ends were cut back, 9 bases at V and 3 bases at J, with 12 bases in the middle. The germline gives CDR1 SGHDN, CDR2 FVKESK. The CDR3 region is CARTIELYNEQFF. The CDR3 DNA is TGTGCCAGGACTATCGAACTCTACAATGAGCAGTTCTTC.

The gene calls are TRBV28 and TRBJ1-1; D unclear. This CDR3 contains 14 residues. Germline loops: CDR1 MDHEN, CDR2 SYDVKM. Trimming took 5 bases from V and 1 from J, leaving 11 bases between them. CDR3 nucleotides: TGTGCCAGCAGTACCCCAGTGGGGAACACTGAAGCTTTCTTT. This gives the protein CASSTPVGNTEAFF.

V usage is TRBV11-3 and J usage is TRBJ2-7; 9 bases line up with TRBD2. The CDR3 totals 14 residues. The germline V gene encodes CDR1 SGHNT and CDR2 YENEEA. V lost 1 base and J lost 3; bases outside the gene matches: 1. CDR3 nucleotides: TGTGCCAGCAGCTTAGTAGCGGGGGACTACGAGCAGTACTTC. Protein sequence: CASSLVAGDYEQYF.

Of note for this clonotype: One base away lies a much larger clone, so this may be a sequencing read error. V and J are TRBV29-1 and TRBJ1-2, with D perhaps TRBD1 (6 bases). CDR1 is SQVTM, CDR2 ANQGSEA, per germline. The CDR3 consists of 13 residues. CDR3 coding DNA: TGCAGCGTTGAAGAAGACAGGATCTATGGCTGCACCTTC. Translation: CSVEEDRIYGCTF. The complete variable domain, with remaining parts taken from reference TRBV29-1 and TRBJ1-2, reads SAVISQKPSRDICQRGTSLTIQCQVDSQVTMMFWYRQQPGQSLTLIATANQGSEATYESGFVIDKFPISRPNLTFSTLTVSNMSPEDSSIYLCSVEEDRIYGCTFGSGTRLTVV.

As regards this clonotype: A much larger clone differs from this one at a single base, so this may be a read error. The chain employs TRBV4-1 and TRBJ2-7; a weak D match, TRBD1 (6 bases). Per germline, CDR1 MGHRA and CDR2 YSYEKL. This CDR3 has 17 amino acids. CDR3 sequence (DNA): TGCGCCGGCAGCCAAGATCAAGACAGGCGAAGCTCCTACGAGCAGTACTTC. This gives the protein CAGSQDQDRRSSYEQYF.

The CDR3, as DNA: TGCGCCAGCAGCTCGGGGTACACAGATACGCAGTATTTT. Translating gives CASSSGYTDTQYF. The chain employs TRBV5-1 and TRBJ2-3; D is possibly TRBD2 (5 bases). The CDR3 extends over 13 amino acids. The germline V and J ends were trimmed by 3 bases and 2 bases, with 7 bases remaining between them. Germline V gene data show CDR1 as SGHRS and CDR2 as YFSETQ.

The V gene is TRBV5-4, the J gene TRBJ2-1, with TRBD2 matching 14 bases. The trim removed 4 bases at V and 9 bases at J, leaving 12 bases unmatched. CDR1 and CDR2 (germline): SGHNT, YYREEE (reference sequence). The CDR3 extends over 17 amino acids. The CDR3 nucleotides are TGTGCCAGCAGCCCCCGATGGGGACTAGCGGGAGAGGGTGAGCAGTTCTTC. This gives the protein CASSPRWGLAGEGEQFF. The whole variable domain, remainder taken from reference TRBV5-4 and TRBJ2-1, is ETGVTQSPTHLIKTRGQQVTLRCSSQSGHNTVSWYQQALGQGPQFIFQYYREEENGRGNFPPRFSGLQFPNYSSELNVNALELDDSALYLCASSPRWGLAGEGEQFFGPGTRLTVL.

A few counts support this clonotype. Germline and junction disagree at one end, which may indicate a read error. CDR3 amino acids: CASSWAGDSGNTIHF. DNA for the CDR3: TGTGCCAGCAGCTGGGCGGGGGATTCTGGAAACACCATACATTTT. The rearrangement uses TRBV11-2 and TRBJ1-3, with D possibly being TRBD1 (5 bases). Looked up from germline, CDR1 is SGHAT and CDR2 is FQNNGV. The CDR3 totals 15 residues.

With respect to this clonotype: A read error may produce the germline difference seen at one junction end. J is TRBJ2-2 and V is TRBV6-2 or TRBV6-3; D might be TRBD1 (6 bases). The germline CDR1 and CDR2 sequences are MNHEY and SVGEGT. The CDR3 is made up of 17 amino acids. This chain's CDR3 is CASSYPTGLTKTGELFF. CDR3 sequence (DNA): TGTGCCAGCAGTTACCCCACAGGGCTCACGAAGACCGGGGAGCTGTTTTTT.

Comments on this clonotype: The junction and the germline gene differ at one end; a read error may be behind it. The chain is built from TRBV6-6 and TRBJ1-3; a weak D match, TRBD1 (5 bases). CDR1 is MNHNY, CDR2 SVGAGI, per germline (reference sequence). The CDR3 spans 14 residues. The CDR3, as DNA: TGTGCCAACAGTTACCCAGGGTCTGGAAACACCATATATTTT. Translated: CANSYPGSGNTIYF.

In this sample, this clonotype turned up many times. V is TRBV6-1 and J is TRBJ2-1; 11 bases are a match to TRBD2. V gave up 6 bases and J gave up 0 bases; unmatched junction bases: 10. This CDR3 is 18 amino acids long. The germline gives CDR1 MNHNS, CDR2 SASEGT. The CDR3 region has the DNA TGTGCCAGCAGCCTACTAGCGGGGGTACCTAACTCCTACAATGAGCAGTTCTTC. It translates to CASSLLAGVPNSYNEQFF.

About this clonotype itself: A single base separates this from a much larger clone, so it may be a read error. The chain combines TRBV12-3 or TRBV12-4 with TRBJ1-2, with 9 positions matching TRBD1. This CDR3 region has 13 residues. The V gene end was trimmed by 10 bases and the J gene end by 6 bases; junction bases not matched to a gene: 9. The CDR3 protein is CATSRGTGNGYTF. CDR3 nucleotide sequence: TGTGCCACCAGCAGGGGGACAGGGAATGGCTACACCTTC.

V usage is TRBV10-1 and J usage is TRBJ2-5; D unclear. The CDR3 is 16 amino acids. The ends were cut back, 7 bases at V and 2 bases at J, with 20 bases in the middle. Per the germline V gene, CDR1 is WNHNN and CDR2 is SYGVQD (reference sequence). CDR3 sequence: CASKWKKRRVQETQYF. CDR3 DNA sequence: TGCGCCAGCAAGTGGAAAAAGCGACGGGTGCAAGAGACCCAGTACTTC.

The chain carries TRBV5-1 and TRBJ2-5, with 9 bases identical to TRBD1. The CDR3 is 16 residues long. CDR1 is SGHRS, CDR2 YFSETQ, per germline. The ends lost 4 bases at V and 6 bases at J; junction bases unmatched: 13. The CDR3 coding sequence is TGCGCCAGCAGCACAACAGGGGGCGCGGTTATGCAGACCCAGTACTTC. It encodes CASSTTGGAVMQTQYF.

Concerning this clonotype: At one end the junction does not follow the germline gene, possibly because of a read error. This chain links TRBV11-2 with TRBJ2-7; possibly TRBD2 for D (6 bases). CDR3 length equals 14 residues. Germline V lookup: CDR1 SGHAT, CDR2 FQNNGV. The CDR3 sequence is CASSILSGVEEQYF. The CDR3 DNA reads TGTGCCAGCAGCATACTGTCGGGAGTAGAAGAGCAGTATTTC.

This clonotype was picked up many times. CDR3 coding DNA: TGTGCCAGCAGTTTAGCACTGGCCTTGCAAGAGACCCAGTACTTC. It yields the protein CASSLALALQETQYF. The chain uses TRBV12-3 or TRBV12-4 and TRBJ2-5; no definite D call. Trimming took 0 bases from V and 2 from J, leaving 10 bases between them. This CDR3 region has 15 residues.

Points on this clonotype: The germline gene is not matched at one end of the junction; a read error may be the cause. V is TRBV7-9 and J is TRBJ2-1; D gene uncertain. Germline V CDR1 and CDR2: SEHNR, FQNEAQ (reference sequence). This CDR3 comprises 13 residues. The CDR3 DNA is TGTGCCGGCAGTTTAGATTGGGACAATGAGCAGTTCTTC. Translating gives CAGSLDWDNEQFF.

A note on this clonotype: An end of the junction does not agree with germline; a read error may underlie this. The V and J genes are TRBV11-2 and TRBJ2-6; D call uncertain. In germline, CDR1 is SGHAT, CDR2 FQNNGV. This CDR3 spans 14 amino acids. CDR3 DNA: TGTGTCAGCAGCGCCCTATCAGGGGCCAACGTCCTGACTTTC. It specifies CVSSALSGANVLTF.

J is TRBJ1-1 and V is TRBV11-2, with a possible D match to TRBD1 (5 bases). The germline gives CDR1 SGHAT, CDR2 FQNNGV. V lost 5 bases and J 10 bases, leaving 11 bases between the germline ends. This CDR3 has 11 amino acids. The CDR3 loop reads CASSVQGTAFF. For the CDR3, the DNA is TGTGCCAGCAGCGTACAAGGGACAGCTTTCTTT.

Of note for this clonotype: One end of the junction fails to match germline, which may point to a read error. CDR3 sequence reads: CTSSLDSSNQPQHF. The CDR3 region has the DNA TGTACCAGCAGTTTGGACAGCTCGAATCAGCCCCAGCATTTT. The rearrangement uses TRBV12-3 or TRBV12-4 and TRBJ1-5, with D perhaps matching TRBD1 (6 bases). CDR3 length: 14 amino acids.

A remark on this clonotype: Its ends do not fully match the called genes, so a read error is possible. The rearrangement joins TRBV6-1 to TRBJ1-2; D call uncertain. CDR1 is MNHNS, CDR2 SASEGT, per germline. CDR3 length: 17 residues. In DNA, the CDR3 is TGTGCCTGCAGTGAAGATTTATCGTACAGAACTAACTATGGCTACACCTTC. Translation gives CACSEDLSYRTNYGYTF.

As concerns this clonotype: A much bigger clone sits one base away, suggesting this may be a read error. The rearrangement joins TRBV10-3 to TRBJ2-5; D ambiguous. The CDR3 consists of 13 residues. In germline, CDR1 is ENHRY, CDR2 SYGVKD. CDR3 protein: CAISPGGGESQYF. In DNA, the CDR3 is TGTGCCATCAGTCCGGGCGGTGGAGAGTCCCAGTACTTC.

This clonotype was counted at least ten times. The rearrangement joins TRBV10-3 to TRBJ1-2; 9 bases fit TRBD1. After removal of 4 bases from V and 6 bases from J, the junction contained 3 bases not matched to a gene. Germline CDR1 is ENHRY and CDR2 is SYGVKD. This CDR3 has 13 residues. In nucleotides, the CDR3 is TGTGCCATCAGTGGGGACAGGGTGAATGGCTACACCTTC. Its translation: CAISGDRVNGYTF.

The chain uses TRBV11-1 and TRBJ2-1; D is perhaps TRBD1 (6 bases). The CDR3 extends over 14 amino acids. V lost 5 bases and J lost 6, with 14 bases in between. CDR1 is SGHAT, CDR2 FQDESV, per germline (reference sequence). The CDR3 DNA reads TGTGCCAGCAGCCACAGGGATAGGATCAATGAGCAGTTCTTC. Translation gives CASSHRDRINEQFF.

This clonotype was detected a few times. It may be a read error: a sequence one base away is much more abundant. CDR3 in amino acids: CASSKPGAGYGYTF. CDR3 sequence (DNA): TGTGCCAGCAGCAAGCCCGGGGCTGGCTATGGCTACACCTTC. The V and J genes are TRBV6-5 and TRBJ1-2; tentative D call: TRBD1 (5 bases). The germline V gene encodes CDR1 MNHEY and CDR2 SVGAGI. The V end lost 6 bases, the J end lost 4 bases, and 15 bases lay between the germline ends. The CDR3 has 14 amino acids.